What follows is one T cell receptor (beta chain) and its context. These data originate in a study of blood T cell repertoires in COVID-19. J was trimmed by 2 bases and V by 4 bases; bases with no gene match: 4. CDR1 is LNHDA, CDR2 SQIVND, per germline (reference sequence). This CDR3 has 14 residues. Profiling relied on immunoSEQ multiplex PCR, and the TCRdb table lists in-frame clones only, not all of them. The sample consists of about 100,000 clones, 80% to 90% of them appearing once. V and J are TRBV19 and TRBJ1-2; 7 bases agree with TRBD1. Sequencing was done on a sample of peripheral blood. The TCR originated in a man older than 75 with acute or convalescent COVID-19. CDR3 protein: CASSNPTGNYGYTF. CDR3 bases: TGTGCCAGTAGTAACCCGACAGGGAACTATGGCTACACCTTC.